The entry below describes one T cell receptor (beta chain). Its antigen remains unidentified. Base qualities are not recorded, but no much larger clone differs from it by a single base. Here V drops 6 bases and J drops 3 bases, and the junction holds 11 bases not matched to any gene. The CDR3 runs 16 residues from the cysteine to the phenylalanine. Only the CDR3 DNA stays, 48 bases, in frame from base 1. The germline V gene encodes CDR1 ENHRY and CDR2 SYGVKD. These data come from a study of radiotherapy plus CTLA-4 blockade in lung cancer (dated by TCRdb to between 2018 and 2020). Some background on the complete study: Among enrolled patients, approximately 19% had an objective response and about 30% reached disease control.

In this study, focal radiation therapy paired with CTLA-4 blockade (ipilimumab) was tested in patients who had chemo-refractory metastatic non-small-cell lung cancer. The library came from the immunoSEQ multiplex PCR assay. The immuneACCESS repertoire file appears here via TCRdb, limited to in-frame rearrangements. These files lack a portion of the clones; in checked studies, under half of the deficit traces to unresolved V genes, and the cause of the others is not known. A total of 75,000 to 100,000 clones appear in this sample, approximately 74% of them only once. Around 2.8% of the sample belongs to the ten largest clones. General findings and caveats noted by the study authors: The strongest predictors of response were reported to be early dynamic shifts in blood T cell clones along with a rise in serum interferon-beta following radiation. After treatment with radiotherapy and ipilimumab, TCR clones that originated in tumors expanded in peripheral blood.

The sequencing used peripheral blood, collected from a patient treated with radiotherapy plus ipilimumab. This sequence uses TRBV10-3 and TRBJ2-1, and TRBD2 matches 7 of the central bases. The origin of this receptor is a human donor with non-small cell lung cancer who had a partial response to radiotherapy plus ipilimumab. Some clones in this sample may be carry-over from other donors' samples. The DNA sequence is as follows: TGTGCCATCAGACTAACCTCTAGCGGAAGCTACAATGAGCAGTTCTTC. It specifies CAIRLTSSGSYNEQFF.